Below are 27 T cell receptor beta chains sequenced from a single sample in a study of cytomegalovirus exposure and HLA in healthy donors. Measured with immunoSEQ multiplex PCR; TCRdb has only the in-frame clones, and not every one. Here the sample spans some 69,000 clones, more than 95% being singletons. The material sequenced was PBMCs. The receptors here all came from a man younger than 35 in good health and CMV-seronegative.

The chain employs TRBV9 and TRBJ2-1; unclear D gene. V gave up 5 bases and J gave up 8 bases, with 14 bases separating them. This CDR3 is built from 13 residues. CDR1 is SGDLS and CDR2 is YYNGEE in the germline V gene. CDR3 in amino acids: CASSEEIVDEQFF. The CDR3 region has the DNA TGTGCCAGCAGTGAGGAGATTGTGGATGAGCAGTTCTTC.

This clone was observed once. V and J are TRBV4-1 and TRBJ1-2; 12 bases agree with TRBD1. Germline loops: CDR1 MGHRA, CDR2 YSYEKL. This CDR3 spans 15 amino acids. Trimming at V came to 4 bases and at J to 6 bases, leaving 6 bases not matched to a gene. The CDR3 DNA reads TGCGCCAGCAGCCCCGCCGGGACAGGGGGCCATGGCTACACCTTC. It yields the protein CASSPAGTGGHGYTF.

The chain carries TRBV15 and TRBJ2-6; a possible D gene is TRBD1 (6 bases). V was clipped by 2 bases and J by 4 bases, with 9 bases between them. Germline lookup yields CDR1 LNHNV and CDR2 YYDKDF (reference sequence). This CDR3 region has 15 residues. The CDR3 sequence: CATSRSGTGANVLTF. In nucleotides, the CDR3 is TGTGCCACCAGCAGATCCGGGACAGGGGCCAACGTCCTGACTTTC. The variable domain in full, with the rest retrieved from reference TRBV15 and TRBJ2-6, is DAMVIQNPRYQVTQFGKPVTLSCSQTLNHNVMYWYQQKSSQAPKLLFHYYDKDFNNEADTPDNFQSRRPNTSFCFLDIRSPGLGDTAMYLCATSRSGTGANVLTFGAGSRLTVL.

V usage is TRBV7-3 and J usage is TRBJ2-7, with D possibly TRBD2 on 6 matching bases. Germline V gene lookup returns CDR1 SGHTA and CDR2 FQGTGA. V was clipped by 5 bases and J by 6 bases, with 23 bases between them. The CDR3 sequence is 16 residues long. The CDR3 nucleotides are TGTGCCAGCAGCCCCATCATTCCGGGGGATCCTCGCGAGCAGTACTTC. Protein product: CASSPIIPGDPREQYF.

This clone showed up just once. Different DNA sequences within this sample yield the same CDR3. J is TRBJ2-7 and V is TRBV2; 9 bases are a match to TRBD1. Losses at the gene ends were 4 bases for V and 2 bases for J; bases not matched to a gene: 0. This CDR3 contains 13 residues. Germline-derived CDR1 and CDR2 are SNHLY and FYNNEI. The CDR3 DNA follows: TGTGCCAGCAGTGGGGACAGGGCCTACGAGCAGTACTTC. Protein sequence: CASSGDRAYEQYF.

CDR3 amino acids: CSARQNTEAFF. In DNA, the CDR3 is TGCAGTGCGAGGCAGAACACTGAAGCTTTCTTT. The genes are TRBV20-1 and TRBJ1-1; D gene unclear. V gave up 6 bases and J gave up 1 base, with 6 bases separating them. CDR1 and CDR2 from the germline V gene are DFQATT and SNEGSKA (reference sequence). CDR3 length equals 11 residues.

The chain employs TRBV30 and TRBJ2-2, with D unresolved. The germline CDR1 and CDR2 sequences are GTSNPN and SVGIG (reference sequence). Trimming took off 4 bases at V and 6 bases at J, with 18 bases between the two ends. This CDR3 has 15 amino acids. DNA of the CDR3: TGTGCCTGGATTGATAAAGCCCTCACGGCCGGGGAGCTGTTTTTT. Translated: CAWIDKALTAGELFF.

This rearrangement joins TRBV4-1 to TRBJ1-2, with unresolved D. From germline, CDR1 is MGHRA and CDR2 YSYEKL. V was clipped by 3 bases and J by 5 bases, with 10 bases between them. The CDR3 length is 13 residues. The CDR3 sequence is CASSQDSGYGYTF. In nucleotides, the CDR3 is TGCGCCAGCAGCCAGGACTCAGGTTATGGCTACACCTTC.

This clone showed up just a few times. Other DNA sequences within the sample encode an identical CDR3. This chain joins TRBV6-5 and TRBJ1-2; 9 bases agree with TRBD1. Germline trimming cut 2 bases from V and 1 base from J; bases unmatched to any gene: 2. The CDR3 has 15 residues. The germline V gene has CDR1 MNHEY and CDR2 SVGAGI. This CDR3 is CASSYGTGSNYGYTF. The CDR3 DNA follows: TGTGCCAGCAGTTACGGGACAGGGAGTAACTATGGCTACACCTTC.

The CDR3 sequence: CASSLRGQGSEQYF. CDR3 nucleotides: TGCGCCAGCAGCCTACGTGGACAGGGGAGCGAGCAGTACTTC. The chain carries TRBV5-1 and TRBJ2-7, with TRBD1 matching 9 bases. This CDR3 has 14 amino acids. V shed 4 bases, J shed 6 bases, and the junction held 8 bases outside the gene matches. Germline assignment: CDR1 SGHRS and CDR2 YFSETQ. The variable domain in full, completed from reference TRBV5-1 and TRBJ2-7, reads KAGVTQTPRYLIKTRGQQVTLSCSPISGHRSVSWYQQTPGQGLQFLFEYFSETQRNKGNFPGRFSGRQFSNSRSEMNVSTLELGDSALYLCASSLRGQGSEQYFGPGTRLTVT.

CDR3 protein: CASSGGTGGVMAFF. The CDR3 nucleotides are TGTGCCAGCAGCGGAGGGACAGGGGGAGTTATGGCTTTCTTT. V is TRBV5-5 and J is TRBJ1-1; 11 nucleotides align to TRBD1. Unmatched junction bases numbered 10, after V lost 4 bases and J lost 11 bases. The CDR3 loop spans 14 amino acids. The germline gives CDR1 SGHKS, CDR2 YYEKEE (reference sequence).

V and J are TRBV21-1 and TRBJ1-2; TRBD1 reflects the table's D call only, with no check against the DNA. TRBV21-1 is a listed pseudogene. This CDR3 spans 13 amino acids. Written as DNA, the CDR3 is TGTGCCAGCAGCAAGGGGGCCTATTATGGCTACACCTTC. It is translated as CASSKGAYYGYTF.

This clone occurred once. The V call is TRBV15, the J call TRBJ2-1, with 8 bases that match TRBD1. The CDR3 contains 13 residues. CDR1 is LNHNV and CDR2 is YYDKDF in the germline V gene (reference sequence). The junction had 4 bases not matched to a gene; V was cut back by 3 bases and J by 9 bases. The CDR3 loop is CATSSWTGPEQFF. The CDR3 region has the DNA TGTGCCACCAGCAGTTGGACAGGGCCTGAGCAGTTCTTC.

The CDR3, as DNA: TGTGCCAGCAGTTCAGGGGCGGATCAGCCCCAGCATTTT. As protein: CASSSGADQPQHF. This rearrangement joins TRBV2 to TRBJ1-5; D possibly corresponds to TRBD1 (6 bases). CDR1 is SNHLY, CDR2 FYNNEI, per germline. The CDR3 runs to 13 residues. Trimming pared 5 bases from V and 5 bases from J, leaving 10 bases between.

The CDR3 region has the DNA TGTGCCAGCAATTTCAGAAACACCATATATTTT. Its translation: CASNFRNTIYF. This chain links TRBV21-1 with TRBJ1-3; the table's TRBD1 call for D was not verified on the DNA. TRBV21-1 is marked as a pseudogene. This CDR3 region has 11 residues.

V and J are TRBV2 and TRBJ1-6; D is unresolved. Germline V CDR1 and CDR2: SNHLY, FYNNEI. This CDR3 is built from 17 residues. The ends were cut back, 3 bases at V and 0 bases at J, with 12 bases in the middle. The CDR3 loop is CASSERGLSSYNSPLHF. The CDR3 DNA sequence: TGTGCCAGCAGTGAGCGTGGACTCAGCTCCTATAATTCACCCCTCCACTTT.

The genes are TRBV9 and TRBJ1-1; possibly TRBD1 for D (6 bases). Germline CDR1 is SGDLS and CDR2 is YYNGEE. The germline V and J ends were trimmed by 5 bases and 1 base, with 12 bases remaining between them. The CDR3 runs 14 residues. The CDR3 bases are TGTGCCAGCAGGCCGGGAGGGGGGAACACTGAAGCTTTCTTT. This encodes CASRPGGGNTEAFF.

This chain joins TRBV11-2 and TRBJ2-3; D is ambiguous. V was clipped by 3 bases and J by 1 base, with 2 bases between them. There are 12 residues in the CDR3. Germline lookup yields CDR1 SGHAT and CDR2 FQNNGV. The CDR3 DNA reads as TGTGCCAGCAGCTTCGGCACAGATACGCAGTATTTT. Translated, it gives CASSFGTDTQYF. The full variable domain, its missing parts supplied by reference TRBV11-2 and TRBJ2-3, is EAGVAQSPRYKIIEKRQSVAFWCNPISGHATLYWYQQILGQGPKLLIQFQNNGVVDDSQLPKDRFSAERLKGVDSTLKIQPAKLEDSAVYLCASSFGTDTQYFGPGTRLTVL.

This chain uses TRBV2 with TRBJ1-4, with D perhaps matching TRBD1 (6 bases). The V and J ends lost 6 bases and 7 bases respectively, with 15 bases between them. Germline V lookup: CDR1 SNHLY, CDR2 FYNNEI. The CDR3 length is 14 residues. CDR3 region: CASRDTGTSEKLFF. In DNA form, the CDR3 reads TGTGCCAGCAGAGATACCGGGACATCTGAAAAACTGTTTTTT.

This sequence joins TRBV4-1 and TRBJ2-1; TRBD2 agrees at 14 bases. V gave up 1 base and J gave up 7 bases; unmatched junction bases: 15. There are 20 residues in the CDR3. CDR1 is MGHRA and CDR2 is YSYEKL in the germline V gene. In DNA, the CDR3 is TGCGCCAGCAGCCAAGCCAGGGCCGGGACTAGCGGGAGCCGACAAAATGAGCAGTTCTTC. It yields the protein CASSQARAGTSGSRQNEQFF.

The J gene is TRBJ2-3, the V gene TRBV19, with TRBD1 as a possible D gene (5 bases). Germline CDR1 is LNHDA and CDR2 is SQIVND (reference sequence). The CDR3 totals 17 residues. Trimming took off 6 bases at V and 1 base at J, with 20 bases between the two ends. CDR3 protein: CASRGAQALAGTDTQYF. In DNA, the CDR3 is TGTGCCAGTAGAGGGGCTCAAGCTTTGGCTGGCACAGATACGCAGTATTTT.

The chain has TRBV6-5 and TRBJ1-1; D may be TRBD1 (5 bases). V shed 5 bases and J shed 0 bases, with 16 bases lying between them. This CDR3 contains 16 residues. Germline lookup yields CDR1 MNHEY and CDR2 SVGAGI. CDR3 coding DNA: TGTGCCAGCAGTCACTTTCAGGGTAGTTTGAACACTGAAGCTTTCTTT. It specifies CASSHFQGSLNTEAFF.

This chain connects TRBV19 to TRBJ1-1; 9 nucleotides match TRBD1. Per germline, CDR1 LNHDA and CDR2 SQIVND (reference sequence). Germline trimming cut 6 bases from V and 6 bases from J; bases unmatched to any gene: 8. The CDR3 loop spans 14 amino acids. CDR3 DNA: TGTGCCAGTAGACAGGACAGGGGTGCGCCTGAAGCTTTCTTT. It specifies CASRQDRGAPEAFF. The full variable domain, rest sourced from reference TRBV19 and TRBJ1-1, is DGGITQSPKYLFRKEGQNVTLSCEQNLNHDAMYWYRQDPGQGLRLIYYSQIVNDFQKGDIAEGYSVSREKKESFPLTVTSAQKNPTAFYLCASRQDRGAPEAFFGQGTRLTVV.

The CDR3 nucleotides read TGTGCCAGCAGGCCTGACAGCAACTATGGCTACACCTTC. Protein: CASRPDSNYGYTF. The J gene is TRBJ1-2, the V gene TRBV6-5; perhaps TRBD1 as D (5 bases). Germline values: CDR1 MNHEY, CDR2 SVGAGI. V was clipped by 6 bases and J by 2 bases, with 10 bases between them. The CDR3 sequence is 13 residues long.

The chain carries TRBV30 and TRBJ2-7; weak D call: TRBD1 (8 bases). The ends were cut back, 5 bases at V and 2 bases at J, with 19 bases in the middle. The CDR3 has 15 amino acids. CDR1 is GTSNPN, CDR2 SVGIG, per germline (reference sequence). The CDR3 region is CAWGGDRYTAYEQYF. The DNA of the CDR3 is TGTGCCTGGGGGGGGGACAGGTACACTGCCTACGAGCAGTACTTC.

The V gene is TRBV7-8, the J gene TRBJ2-1; the D gene is possibly TRBD2 (6 bases). CDR1 and CDR2 from the germline V gene are SGHVS and FQNEAQ. This CDR3 is 16 amino acids long. V gave up 2 bases and J gave up 6 bases, with 17 bases separating them. CDR3 in amino acids: CASSLTSLAMSNEQFF. CDR3 nucleotides: TGTGCCAGCAGCTTAACGAGTCTAGCGATGAGCAATGAGCAGTTCTTC.

The chain recombines TRBV2 with TRBJ1-2; D gene ambiguous. Per germline, CDR1 SNHLY and CDR2 FYNNEI. The CDR3 loop spans 14 amino acids. Trimming took off 4 bases at V and 8 bases at J, with 17 bases between the two ends. CDR3 bases: TGTGCCAGCAGTGGGGAAACTCCAGCGGGAGGCTACACCTTC. Translated, it gives CASSGETPAGGYTF.